These 23 T cell receptor beta chains were sequenced from one sample in a study of shared T cell receptors in the human thymus. Profiling relied on immunoSEQ multiplex PCR, and the TCRdb table lists in-frame clones only, not all of them. The sample lists about 400,000 clones; roughly 94% were seen once. The specimen sequenced was thymocytes. Receptor source: a human donor.

This clone has just one count. The rearrangement uses TRBV15 and TRBJ1-5, with D possibly being TRBD1 (5 bases). This CDR3 is 15 amino acids long. V was shortened by 1 base and J by 2 bases, with 9 bases between the two germline ends. Per the germline V gene, CDR1 is LNHNV and CDR2 is YYDKDF (reference sequence). The CDR3 coding sequence is TGTGCCACCAGCAGAGGGCAGGGTGGCAATCAGCCCCAGCATTTT. Translation gives CATSRGQGGNQPQHF.

This chain uses TRBV6-6 with TRBJ2-1, with no clear D. Germline loops: CDR1 MNHNY, CDR2 SVGAGI (reference sequence). V gave up 5 bases and J gave up 4 bases, with 12 bases separating them. The CDR3 covers 14 residues. CDR3 sequence reads: CASSPPAEYNEQFF. As DNA, the CDR3 is TGTGCCAGCAGTCCTCCCGCGGAGTACAATGAGCAGTTCTTC.

The V and J genes are TRBV27 and TRBJ1-5; maybe TRBD1 (5 bases). The CDR3 runs 17 residues. From germline, CDR1 is MNHEY and CDR2 SMNVEV (reference sequence). Between the trimmed V and J ends, which lost 5 bases and 0 bases, there was a span of 17 bases. In nucleotides, the CDR3 is TGTGCCAGCAGTCCGCATGGGGCAGCTTATAGCAATCAGCCCCAGCATTTT. It codes for CASSPHGAAYSNQPQHF.

The chain uses TRBV16 and TRBJ1-5; TRBD1 aligns across 8 bases. V was clipped by 4 bases and J by 0 bases; unmatched bases: 17. The CDR3 is 20 residues long. Germline assignment: CDR1 KGHSY and CDR2 FQNENV. DNA of the CDR3: TGTGCCAGCAGCCCTCAGCAGAAGACCAGGGGGCCCCATAGCAATCAGCCCCAGCATTTT. Its protein product is CASSPQQKTRGPHSNQPQHF.

The gene calls are TRBV27 and TRBJ1-4; D call uncertain. Germline V gene data show CDR1 as MNHEY and CDR2 as SMNVEV (reference sequence). This CDR3 region has 11 residues. Trimming pared 8 bases from V and 7 bases from J, leaving 8 bases between. The CDR3 is CASGRVEKLFF. The CDR3, as DNA: TGTGCCAGCGGTCGTGTTGAAAAACTGTTTTTT.

The chain carries TRBV5-4 and TRBJ2-1, with D hard to call. Trimming took 0 bases from V and 2 from J, leaving 18 bases between them. The CDR3 consists of 18 residues. The V gene's germline CDR1 is SGHNT and CDR2 YYREEE (reference sequence). The CDR3 spells CASSLALITTSAYNEQFF. CDR3 sequence (DNA): TGTGCCAGCAGCTTGGCCCTTATAACGACATCTGCCTACAATGAGCAGTTCTTC. The full variable domain, its missing parts supplied by reference TRBV5-4 and TRBJ2-1, is ETGVTQSPTHLIKTRGQQVTLRCSSQSGHNTVSWYQQALGQGPQFIFQYYREEENGRGNFPPRFSGLQFPNYSSELNVNALELDDSALYLCASSLALITTSAYNEQFFGPGTRLTVL.

J is TRBJ2-3 and V is TRBV27; no reliable D call. There are 15 residues in the CDR3. Germline assignment: CDR1 MNHEY and CDR2 SMNVEV (reference sequence). V was pared by 6 bases and J by 0 bases, with 13 bases between. The CDR3, as DNA: TGTGCCAGCAGGGGTTTTAAATGTAGCACAGATACGCAGTATTTT. Translated: CASRGFKCSTDTQYF.

The V and J genes are TRBV28 and TRBJ1-3; D gene uncertain. V was trimmed by 6 bases and J by 2 bases, leaving 11 bases between them. This CDR3 has 14 amino acids. Germline loops: CDR1 MDHEN, CDR2 SYDVKM. In DNA, the CDR3 is TGTGCCAGCAGCCGCCCTGGGGCTGGAAACACCATATATTTT. Protein product: CASSRPGAGNTIYF.

The genes are TRBV4-3 and TRBJ2-7, with D perhaps matching TRBD1 (6 bases). The germline V gene encodes CDR1 LGHNA and CDR2 YSLEER. Trimming stripped 4 bases from V and 3 bases from J, with 19 bases between. This CDR3 is 16 amino acids long. The CDR3: CASSLTGVVRDYEQYF. CDR3 sequence (DNA): TGCGCCAGCAGCCTGACAGGCGTTGTAAGGGACTACGAGCAGTACTTC.

The V and J genes are TRBV4-3 and TRBJ2-2; 8 bases align to TRBD1. J was trimmed by 2 bases and V by 0 bases; bases with no gene match: 8. Germline CDR1 reads LGHNA; CDR2 reads YSLEER. CDR3 length: 18 amino acids. CDR3 residues: CASSQDWADRGNTGELFF. The CDR3 bases are TGCGCCAGCAGCCAAGATTGGGCAGACAGGGGAAACACCGGGGAGCTGTTTTTT.

The chain links TRBV11-2 to TRBJ2-6; no clear D gene. V dropped 2 bases and J dropped 1 base, with 18 bases sitting between them. The CDR3 runs 19 residues. Germline V gives CDR1 SGHAT, CDR2 FQNNGV. The CDR3 region has the DNA TGTGCCAGCAGCTTAAAAGTGATAGGGTTGATTTCTGGGGCCAACGTCCTGACTTTC. As protein: CASSLKVIGLISGANVLTF.

This chain connects TRBV27 to TRBJ2-2, with TRBD2 identical over 7 bases. Germline V gene data show CDR1 as MNHEY and CDR2 as SMNVEV (reference sequence). The CDR3 has 16 amino acids. V shed 5 bases, J shed 4 bases, and the junction held 10 bases outside the gene matches. DNA of the CDR3: TGTGCCAGCAGTACTACCAACGCTAGCGGCACCGGGGAGCTGTTTTTT. Translation gives CASSTTNASGTGELFF.

The V gene is TRBV6-1, the J gene TRBJ2-7, with 7 bases fitting TRBD1. V was pared by 4 bases and J by 0 bases, with 6 bases of the junction left unmatched. CDR1 MNHNS and CDR2 SASEGT come from the germline V gene. The CDR3 covers 15 residues. CDR3 sequence reads: CASSGLQGTSYEQYF. In nucleotides, the CDR3 is TGTGCCAGCAGTGGCCTACAGGGGACCTCCTACGAGCAGTACTTC.

This clone is a singleton in its sample. The J gene is TRBJ1-5, the V gene TRBV28; TRBD1 matches at 7 bases. Germline values: CDR1 MDHEN, CDR2 SYDVKM. The CDR3 totals 17 residues. With 6 bases clipped from V and 1 base from J, the junction kept 12 bases outside the gene matches. CDR3 sequence (DNA): TGTGCCAGCAGCTCCGACAGGGAGGGTCCGAGCAATCAGCCCCAGCATTTT. This translates into CASSSDREGPSNQPQHF.

The V call is TRBV4-1, the J call TRBJ2-7; D unresolved. The V gene lost 0 bases and the J gene lost 7 bases, with 7 bases spanning the gap. The CDR3 covers 12 residues. Germline-derived CDR1 and CDR2 are MGHRA and YSYEKL. The CDR3 DNA follows: TGCGCCAGCAGCCAAGATAGAACGGAGCAGTACTTC. Protein: CASSQDRTEQYF.

The V and J genes are TRBV28 and TRBJ2-1; 7 bases fit TRBD2. CDR3 length: 16 amino acids. Germline V lookup: CDR1 MDHEN, CDR2 SYDVKM. Trimming at V came to 6 bases and at J to 8 bases, leaving 16 bases not matched to a gene. The CDR3 region has the DNA TGTGCCAGCAGCCCTCCGGGGAGCGGGGAGGTCTATGAGCAGTTCTTC. Residues: CASSPPGSGEVYEQFF.

The V and J genes are TRBV6-1 and TRBJ2-3; 8 positions agree with TRBD2. The CDR3 runs to 16 residues. Germline V lookup: CDR1 MNHNS, CDR2 SASEGT. V shed 1 base and J 0 bases; nucleotides not matched to a gene: 3. CDR3 bases: TGTGCCAGCAGTGAAGAGGCTAGCGGGAGCACAGATACGCAGTATTTT. Translated, it gives CASSEEASGSTDTQYF.

V and J are TRBV5-4 and TRBJ2-7; 9 bases agree with TRBD2. V shed 0 bases, J shed 3 bases, and the junction held 7 bases outside the gene matches. Germline CDR1 is SGHNT and CDR2 is YYREEE (reference sequence). This CDR3 is 16 amino acids long. The CDR3 DNA follows: TGTGCCAGCAGCTTGGATAGCGGGAGAGATCTCTACGAGCAGTACTTC. It specifies CASSLDSGRDLYEQYF.

In the case of this clone: The junction shows a germline mismatch at one end, possibly a read error. This chain connects TRBV7-7 to TRBJ2-7, with 7 bases aligning to TRBD1. The CDR3 covers 13 residues. CDR1 is SSHAT and CDR2 is FNYEAQ in the germline V gene (reference sequence). CDR3 region: CASSRNRGYEQYF. CDR3 bases: TGTGCTAGCAGCCGGAACAGGGGCTACGAGCAGTACTTC.

The chain has TRBV2 and TRBJ2-5; tentatively, D is TRBD2 (5 bases). The germline V gene encodes CDR1 SNHLY and CDR2 FYNNEI. The CDR3 extends over 13 amino acids. V gave up 7 bases and J gave up 4 bases, with 13 bases separating them. The CDR3 sequence: CASTPGVLETQYF. CDR3 DNA: TGTGCCAGCACCCCCGGGGTCTTAGAGACCCAGTACTTC.

The CDR3 DNA sequence: TGTGCCAGCAGCTCCCTTGGGACGGTCTCTGGAAACACCATATATTTT. Residues: CASSSLGTVSGNTIYF. This chain links TRBV7-9 with TRBJ1-3; a weak D match, TRBD1 (5 bases). The CDR3 runs to 16 residues. Looked up from germline, CDR1 is SEHNR and CDR2 is FQNEAQ (reference sequence). V was clipped by 4 bases and J by 0 bases, with 13 bases between them.

The rearrangement links TRBV7-4 to TRBJ2-5; TRBD1 or TRBD2 may be the D gene (5 bases each). There are 16 residues in the CDR3. V shed 4 bases and J shed 9 bases, with 24 bases lying between them. The germline CDR1 and CDR2 sequences are SGHVT and SQSDAQ. CDR3 DNA: TGTGCCAGCAGCTCCCCCCACGGGACCCCCACTGAGGCCCAGTACTTC. Residues: CASSSPHGTPTEAQYF.

This clone occurred a few times. The rearrangement links TRBV15 to TRBJ1-3; D is undetermined. Germline lookup yields CDR1 LNHNV and CDR2 YYDKDF (reference sequence). This CDR3 contains 15 residues. The V end was cut by 3 bases, the J end by 0 bases, with 9 bases between. CDR3 residues: CATSSARGSGNTIYF. CDR3 bases: TGTGCCACCAGCAGCGCTCGGGGCTCTGGAAACACCATATATTTT.